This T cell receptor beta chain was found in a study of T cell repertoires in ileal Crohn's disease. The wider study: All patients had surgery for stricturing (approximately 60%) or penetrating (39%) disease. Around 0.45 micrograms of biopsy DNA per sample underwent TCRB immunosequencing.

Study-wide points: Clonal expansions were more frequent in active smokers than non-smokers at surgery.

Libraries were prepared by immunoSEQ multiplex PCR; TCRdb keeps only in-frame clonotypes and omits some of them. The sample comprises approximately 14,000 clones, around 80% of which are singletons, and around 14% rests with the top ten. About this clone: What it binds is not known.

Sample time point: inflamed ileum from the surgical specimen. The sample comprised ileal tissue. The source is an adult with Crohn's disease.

The CDR3 coding sequence is TGTGCCAGCAGACGGGGACAGGGGAACACCGGGGAGCTGTTTTTT. Residues: CASRRGQGNTGELFF. The rearrangement links TRBV11-3 to TRBJ2-2; TRBD1 matches 9 bases. CDR3 length equals 15 residues. CDR1 is SGHNT and CDR2 is YENEEA in the germline V gene. The ends lost 6 bases at V and 1 base at J; junction bases unmatched: 3.